This T cell receptor (beta chain) comes out of a study of T cell clonality in common variable immunodeficiency. The sample holds many counts of this clone. Its specificity is not known. The sequence runs out 3 residues before the end of the CDR3; the remainder is reconstructed from the germline J gene. CDR1 and CDR2 (germline): MNHNS, SASEGT. There are 15 residues in the CDR3. V lost 4 bases to trimming and J lost 0 bases, with 9 bases between them. Equal genomic DNA amounts from CVID and control samples were sequenced. Profiled with immunoSEQ multiplex PCR; TCRdb holds only in-frame clones, not every one. The data show around 45,000 clones, none appearing only once, with 2.5% to 3% held by the ten largest. Each donor provided about 4.5 to 8.5 ml of heparinized whole blood. General study findings and limits: TCRbeta clonality was increased in CVID versus healthy controls. In common variable immunodeficiency, TCR beta chains reportedly carried fewer deletions and N-nucleotide insertions.

This TCR was recovered from a person aged 18 to 75 in good health. Sequenced material: peripheral blood mononuclear cells. The gene calls are TRBV6-1 and TRBJ1-4, with no clear D. This chain's CDR3 is CASSVETATNEKLFF. The sequenced CDR3 bases are TGTGCCAGCAGTGTCGAAACTGCAACTAATGAAAAA.